The sequence of this T cell receptor (beta chain) was determined in a study of post-analysis software for immune sequencing data. The V and J ends lost 4 bases and 15 bases respectively, with 16 bases between them. The germline gives CDR1 SGHTA, CDR2 FQGTGA. The CDR3 extends over 13 amino acids. To note about this clonotype: Its antigen is still unknown.

General study findings and limits: A significant reduction in normalized Chao1 diversity was observed in multiple sclerosis patients versus controls. Strong co-clustering by F measure was evident for samples that had been prepared in the same batch. Included in a set of five TRBV segments more frequent in patients than controls were TRBV5-6, TRBV5-1 and TRBV20-1.

The library was made from cDNA and included unique molecular identifiers. Input amounts of 1 to 10 million T cells were used. These gave some 500,000 cDNA molecules, so each molecule approximated one T cell. TCRdb independently ran MiXCR on the PCR reads; one entry per CDR3 protein. The sample lists fewer than 550,000 distinct CDR3 sequences, approximately 31% occurring once. The sequence came from a girl aged 2-17 years with multiple sclerosis. Sequencing input: blood. This chain uses TRBV7-3 with TRBJ1-6, with D perhaps matching TRBD1 (5 bases). This chain's CDR3 is CASSSDQGNVLHF. DNA of the CDR3: TGTGCCAGCAGCTCCGATCAGGGTAACGTCCTCCACTTT.